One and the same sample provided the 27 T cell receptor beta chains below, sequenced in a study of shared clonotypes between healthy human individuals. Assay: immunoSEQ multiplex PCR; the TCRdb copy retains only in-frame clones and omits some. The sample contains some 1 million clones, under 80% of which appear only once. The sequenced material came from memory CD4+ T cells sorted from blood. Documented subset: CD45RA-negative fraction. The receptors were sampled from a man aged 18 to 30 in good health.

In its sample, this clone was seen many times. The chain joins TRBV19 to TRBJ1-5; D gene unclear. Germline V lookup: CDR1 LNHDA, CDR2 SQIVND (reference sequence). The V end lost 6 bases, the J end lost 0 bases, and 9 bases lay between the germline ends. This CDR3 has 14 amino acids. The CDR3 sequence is CASRQDTSNQPQHF. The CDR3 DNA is TGTGCCAGTAGACAAGATACTAGCAATCAGCCCCAGCATTTT.

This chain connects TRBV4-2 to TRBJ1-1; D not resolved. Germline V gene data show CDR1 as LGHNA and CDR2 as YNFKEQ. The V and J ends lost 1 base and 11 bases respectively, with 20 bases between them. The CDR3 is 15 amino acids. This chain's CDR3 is CASSQVWSSRVFAFF. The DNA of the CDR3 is TGTGCCAGCAGCCAAGTCTGGTCCAGTCGGGTATTCGCTTTCTTT.

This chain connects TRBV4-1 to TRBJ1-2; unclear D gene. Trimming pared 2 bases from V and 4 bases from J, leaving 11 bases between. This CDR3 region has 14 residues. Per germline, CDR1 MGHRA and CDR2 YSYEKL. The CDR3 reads CASSQILGFYGYTF. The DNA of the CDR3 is TGCGCCAGCAGCCAAATCTTGGGGTTCTATGGCTACACCTTC.

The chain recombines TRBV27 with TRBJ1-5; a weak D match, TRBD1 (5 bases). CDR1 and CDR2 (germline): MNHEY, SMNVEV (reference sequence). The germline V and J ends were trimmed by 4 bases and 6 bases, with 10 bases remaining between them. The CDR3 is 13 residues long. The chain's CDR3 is CASSWTQGQPQHF. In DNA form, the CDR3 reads TGTGCCAGCAGTTGGACTCAGGGTCAGCCCCAGCATTTT.

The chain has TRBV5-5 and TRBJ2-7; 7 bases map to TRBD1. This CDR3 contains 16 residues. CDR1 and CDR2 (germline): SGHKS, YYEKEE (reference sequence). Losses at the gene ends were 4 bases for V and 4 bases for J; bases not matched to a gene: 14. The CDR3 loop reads CASSQSPGQGVYEQYF. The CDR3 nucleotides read TGTGCCAGCAGCCAAAGCCCGGGGCAGGGGGTATACGAGCAGTACTTC.

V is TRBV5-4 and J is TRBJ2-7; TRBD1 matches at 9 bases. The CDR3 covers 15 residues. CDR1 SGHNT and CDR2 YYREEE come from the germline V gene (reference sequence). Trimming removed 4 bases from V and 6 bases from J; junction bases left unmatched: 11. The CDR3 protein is CASSGPGQGSIEQYF. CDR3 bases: TGTGCCAGCAGCGGGCCCGGACAGGGGTCCATCGAGCAGTACTTC.

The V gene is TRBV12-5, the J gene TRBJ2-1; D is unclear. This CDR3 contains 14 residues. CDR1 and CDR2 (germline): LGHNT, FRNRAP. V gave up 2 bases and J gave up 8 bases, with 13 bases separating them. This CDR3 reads CASGLPPPRHEQFF. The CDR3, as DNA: TGTGCTAGTGGTTTGCCACCGCCCCGTCATGAGCAGTTCTTC.

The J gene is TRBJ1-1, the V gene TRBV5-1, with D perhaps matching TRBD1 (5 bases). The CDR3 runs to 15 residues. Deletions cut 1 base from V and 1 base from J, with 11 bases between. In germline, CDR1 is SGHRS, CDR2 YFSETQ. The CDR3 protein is CASSLYQGRNTEAFF. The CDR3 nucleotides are TGCGCCAGCAGCTTGTACCAGGGCAGGAACACTGAAGCTTTCTTT.

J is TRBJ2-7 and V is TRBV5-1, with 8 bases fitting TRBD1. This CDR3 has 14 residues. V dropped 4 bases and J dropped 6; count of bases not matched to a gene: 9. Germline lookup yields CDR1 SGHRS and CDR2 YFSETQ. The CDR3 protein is CASSIRGPLVEQYF. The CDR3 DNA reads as TGCGCCAGCAGCATCAGGGGGCCTCTAGTCGAGCAGTACTTC.

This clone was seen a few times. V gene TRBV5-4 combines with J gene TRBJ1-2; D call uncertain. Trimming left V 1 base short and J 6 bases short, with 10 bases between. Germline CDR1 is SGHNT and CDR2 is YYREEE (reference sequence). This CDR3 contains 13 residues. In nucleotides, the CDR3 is TGTGCCAGCAGCTTGCTAGGGAAGAATGGCTACACCTTC. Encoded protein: CASSLLGKNGYTF.

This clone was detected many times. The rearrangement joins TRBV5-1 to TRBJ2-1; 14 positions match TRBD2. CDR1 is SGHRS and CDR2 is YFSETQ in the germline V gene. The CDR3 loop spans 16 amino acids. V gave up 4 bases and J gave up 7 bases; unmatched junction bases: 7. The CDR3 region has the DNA TGCGCCAGCAGCGAAGGAGGACTAGCGGGGGGAAATGAGCAGTTCTTC. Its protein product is CASSEGGLAGGNEQFF.

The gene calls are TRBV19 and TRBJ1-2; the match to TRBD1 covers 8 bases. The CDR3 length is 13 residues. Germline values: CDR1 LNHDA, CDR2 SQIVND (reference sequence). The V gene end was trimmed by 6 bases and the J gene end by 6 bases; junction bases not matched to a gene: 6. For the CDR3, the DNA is TGTGCCAGTAGGCAACGGACAGGGAATGGCTACACCTTC. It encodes CASRQRTGNGYTF.

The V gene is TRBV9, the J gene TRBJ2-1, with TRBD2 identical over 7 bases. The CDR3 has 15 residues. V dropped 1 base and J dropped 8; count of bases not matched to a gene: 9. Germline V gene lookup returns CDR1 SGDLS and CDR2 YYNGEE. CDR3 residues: CASSVSSGGVDEQFF. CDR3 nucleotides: TGTGCCAGCAGCGTATCTAGCGGAGGCGTGGATGAGCAGTTCTTC.

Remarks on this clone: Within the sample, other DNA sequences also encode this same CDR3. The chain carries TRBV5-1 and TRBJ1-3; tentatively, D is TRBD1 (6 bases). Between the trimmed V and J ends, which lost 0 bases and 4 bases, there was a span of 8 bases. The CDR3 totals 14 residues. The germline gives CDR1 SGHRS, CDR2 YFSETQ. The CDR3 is CASSLGTGGNTIYF. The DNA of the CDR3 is TGCGCCAGCAGCTTGGGAACAGGGGGAAACACCATATATTTT.

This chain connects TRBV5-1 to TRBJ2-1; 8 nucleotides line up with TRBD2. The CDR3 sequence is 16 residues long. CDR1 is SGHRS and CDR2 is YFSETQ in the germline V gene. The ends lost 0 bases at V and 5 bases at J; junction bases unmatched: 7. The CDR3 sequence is CASSLEYGGAHNEQFF. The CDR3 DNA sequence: TGCGCCAGCAGCTTGGAATACGGGGGGGCCCACAATGAGCAGTTCTTC.

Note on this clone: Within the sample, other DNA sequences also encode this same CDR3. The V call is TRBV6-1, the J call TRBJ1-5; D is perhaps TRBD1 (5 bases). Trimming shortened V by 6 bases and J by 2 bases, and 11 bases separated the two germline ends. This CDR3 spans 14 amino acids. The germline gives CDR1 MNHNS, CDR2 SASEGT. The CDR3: CASREGSGNQPQHF. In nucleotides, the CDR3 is TGTGCCAGCAGGGAGGGGTCGGGCAATCAGCCCCAGCATTTT.

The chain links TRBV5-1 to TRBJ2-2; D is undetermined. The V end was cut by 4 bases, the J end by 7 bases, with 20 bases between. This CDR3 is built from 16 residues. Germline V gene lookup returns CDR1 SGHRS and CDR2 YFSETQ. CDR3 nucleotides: TGCGCCAGCAGCGACACCTCCGGGCCGAAAGGCGGGGAGCTGTTTTTT. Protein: CASSDTSGPKGGELFF. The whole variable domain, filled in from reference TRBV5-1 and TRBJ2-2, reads KAGVTQTPRYLIKTRGQQVTLSCSPISGHRSVSWYQQTPGQGLQFLFEYFSETQRNKGNFPGRFSGRQFSNSRSEMNVSTLELGDSALYLCASSDTSGPKGGELFFGEGSRLTVL.

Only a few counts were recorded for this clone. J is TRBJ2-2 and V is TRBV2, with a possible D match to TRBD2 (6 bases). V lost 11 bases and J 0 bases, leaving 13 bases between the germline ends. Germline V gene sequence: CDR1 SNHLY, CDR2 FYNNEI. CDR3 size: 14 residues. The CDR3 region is CACAGSANTGELFF. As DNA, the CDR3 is TGTGCCTGCGCGGGAAGTGCGAACACCGGGGAGCTGTTTTTT. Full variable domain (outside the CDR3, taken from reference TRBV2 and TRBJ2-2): EPEVTQTPSHQVTQMGQEVILRCVPISNHLYFYWYRQILGQKVEFLVSFYNNEISEKSEIFDDQFSVERPDGSNFTLKIRSTKLEDSAMYFCACAGSANTGELFFGEGSRLTVL.

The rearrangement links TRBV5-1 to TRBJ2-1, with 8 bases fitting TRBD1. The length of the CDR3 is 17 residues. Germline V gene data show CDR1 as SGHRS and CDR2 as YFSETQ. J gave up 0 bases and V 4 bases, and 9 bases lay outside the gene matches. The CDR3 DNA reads TGCGCCAGCAGCGTGAAGCAGGGGGCAATCTCCTACAATGAGCAGTTCTTC. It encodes CASSVKQGAISYNEQFF.

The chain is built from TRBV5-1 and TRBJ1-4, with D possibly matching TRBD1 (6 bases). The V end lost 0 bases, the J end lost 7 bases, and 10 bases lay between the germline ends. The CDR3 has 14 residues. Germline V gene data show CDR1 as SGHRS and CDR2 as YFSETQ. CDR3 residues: CASSLAGQSEKLFF. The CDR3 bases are TGCGCCAGCAGCTTGGCCGGACAGAGTGAAAAACTGTTTTTT.

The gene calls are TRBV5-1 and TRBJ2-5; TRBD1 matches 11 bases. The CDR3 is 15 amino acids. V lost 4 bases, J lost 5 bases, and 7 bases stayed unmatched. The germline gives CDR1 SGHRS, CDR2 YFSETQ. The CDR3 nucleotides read TGCGCCAGCAGCGCTGGACAGGGGGCGCGGGAGACCCAGTACTTC. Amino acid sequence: CASSAGQGARETQYF.

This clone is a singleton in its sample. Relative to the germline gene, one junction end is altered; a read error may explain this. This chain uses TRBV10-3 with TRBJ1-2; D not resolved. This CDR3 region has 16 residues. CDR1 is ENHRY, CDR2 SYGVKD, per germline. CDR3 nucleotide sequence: TGTGCCAGCAGTGAACCTGTAAGGGTTCAGAACTATGGCTACACCTTC. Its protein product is CASSEPVRVQNYGYTF.

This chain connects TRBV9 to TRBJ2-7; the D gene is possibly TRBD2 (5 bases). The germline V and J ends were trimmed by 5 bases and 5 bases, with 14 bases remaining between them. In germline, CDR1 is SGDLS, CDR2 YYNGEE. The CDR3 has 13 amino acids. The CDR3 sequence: CASRSTSSDEQYF. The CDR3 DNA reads TGTGCCAGCAGGTCTACTAGTTCCGACGAGCAGTACTTC.

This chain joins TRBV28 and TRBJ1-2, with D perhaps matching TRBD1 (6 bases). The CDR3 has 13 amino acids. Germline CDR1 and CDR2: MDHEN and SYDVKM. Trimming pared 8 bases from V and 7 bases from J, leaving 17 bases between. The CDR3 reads CASGTHGGIGYTF. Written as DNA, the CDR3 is TGTGCCAGCGGGACACACGGTGGCATTGGCTACACCTTC.

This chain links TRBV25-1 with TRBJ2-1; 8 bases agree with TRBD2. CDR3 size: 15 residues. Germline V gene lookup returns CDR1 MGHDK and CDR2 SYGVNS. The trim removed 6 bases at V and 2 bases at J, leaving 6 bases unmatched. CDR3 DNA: TGTGCCAGCAGCGGGGGAGCGGGGGCCTACAATGAGCAGTTCTTC. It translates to CASSGGAGAYNEQFF.

The CDR3 is CASSLRGVGRYNQPQHF. The CDR3 DNA reads TGTGCCAGCAGCTTAAGGGGCGTCGGACGCTATAATCAGCCCCAGCATTTT. V gene TRBV5-6 combines with J gene TRBJ1-5; maybe TRBD1 (5 bases). CDR3 length: 17 amino acids. The germline V gene has CDR1 SGHDT and CDR2 YYEEEE. With 2 bases removed from V and 4 bases from J, the gap between germline ends came to 19 bases.

The CDR3 DNA reads as TGCAGCGTTGAATTGGCCGACAGGGCTAACTATGGCTACACCTTC. Its translation is CSVELADRANYGYTF. The chain joins TRBV29-1 to TRBJ1-2, with TRBD1 identical over 7 bases. CDR1 is SQVTM, CDR2 ANQGSEA, per germline. V was clipped by 2 bases and J by 0 bases; unmatched bases: 6. CDR3 length: 15 amino acids.